A single sample gave rise to the 10 T cell receptor beta chains below, sequenced in a study of T cells in Graves' hyperthyroidism and ophthalmopathy. Amplification of TCR beta CDR3 regions used RNA as the template. The TCR CDR3 was amplified in a first-round RT-PCR using the HTBI primer set. TCRdb re-analysed the multiplex PCR reads in MiXCR, keeping a single row per CDR3 protein. This repertoire shows about 98,000 distinct CDR3 sequences, roughly 40% found once; its top ten account for 10%. Sequences were obtained from peripheral blood or thyroid tissue (not recorded which). The receptors derive from a woman aged 25 to 39 with Graves' hyperthyroidism.

This clonotype was picked up one time. The chain recombines TRBV15 with TRBJ1-5; D is uncertain. CDR3 length: 14 amino acids. Germline-derived CDR1 and CDR2 are LNHNV and YYDKDF (reference sequence). The V gene lost 3 bases and the J gene lost 9 bases, with 15 bases spanning the gap. The CDR3 DNA is TGTGCCACCAGCAGCTCGCCGGCCCGGGGGCCCCAGCATTTT. It translates to CATSSSPARGPQHF.

This clonotype was detected a few times. The chain carries TRBV12-3 or TRBV12-4 and TRBJ2-7, with 7 bases fitting TRBD2. This CDR3 spans 14 amino acids. The J segment lost 3 bases and the V segment lost 2 bases, leaving 4 bases of the junction unmatched. The DNA of the CDR3 is TGTGCCAGCAGTTTACAGCGGGGAAACTACGAGCAGTACTTC. Protein: CASSLQRGNYEQYF.

This clonotype was observed at least ten times. V and J are TRBV5-8 and TRBJ1-5; the D gene is possibly TRBD1 (5 bases). CDR1 SGHTS and CDR2 YDEGEE come from the germline V gene. The CDR3 contains 17 residues. Trimming pared 6 bases from V and 3 bases from J, leaving 22 bases between. CDR3 sequence: CASNPIRGTPINQPQHF. The DNA for the CDR3 is TGTGCCAGCAACCCTATTCGAGGGACCCCTATCAATCAGCCCCAGCATTTT.

The CDR3 spells CSARALAGGETQYF. CDR3 in DNA: TGCAGTGCTAGAGCACTAGCGGGAGGAGAGACCCAGTACTTC. The rearrangement joins TRBV20-1 to TRBJ2-5; 12 nucleotides align to TRBD2. The germline CDR1 and CDR2 sequences are DFQATT and SNEGSKA (reference sequence). This CDR3 has 14 amino acids. Trimming took 1 base from V and 4 from J; bases not matched to a gene: 1.

This clonotype was counted many times. This chain uses TRBV6-5 with TRBJ2-7; unclear D gene. Germline-derived CDR1 and CDR2 are MNHEY and SVGAGI. Trimming stripped 0 bases from V and 1 base from J, with 10 bases between. The CDR3 runs to 15 residues. The CDR3 reads CASSYSPRPSYEQYF. CDR3 sequence (DNA): TGTGCCAGCAGTTACTCCCCTAGACCTTCCTACGAGCAGTACTTC.

In its sample, this clonotype was seen once. The chain has TRBV6-5 and TRBJ2-7, with 8 positions matching TRBD1. The CDR3 extends over 14 amino acids. Germline values: CDR1 MNHEY, CDR2 SVGAGI. V was pared by 6 bases and J by 5 bases, with 9 bases of the junction left unmatched. The CDR3 DNA reads TGTGCCAGCAGACGCCGGGACAGGATTGACGAGCAGTACTTC. It translates to CASRRRDRIDEQYF.

This clonotype was seen ten or more times. The chain has TRBV7-2 and TRBJ2-2, with 9 bases lining up with TRBD1. Trimming cost V 6 bases and J 5 bases; bases outside gene matches: 7. The germline V gene has CDR1 SGHTA and CDR2 FQGNSA. CDR3 length: 15 residues. CDR3 sequence (DNA): TGTGCCAGCAGACAGGGGGCGCGGTTGACCGGGGAGCTGTTTTTT. This encodes CASRQGARLTGELFF.

This clonotype was recorded many times. This sequence joins TRBV12-3 or TRBV12-4 and TRBJ1-5; D may be TRBD1 (5 bases). V was pared by 5 bases and J by 2 bases, with 10 bases between. The CDR3 is 14 amino acids. The CDR3 DNA sequence: TGTGCCAGCAGTATGACGGGGGGCAATCAGCCCCAGCATTTT. The encoded protein is CASSMTGGNQPQHF.

This clonotype occurred many times. The V gene is TRBV2, the J gene TRBJ1-2, with D possibly TRBD1 on 6 matching bases. Germline CDR1 and CDR2: SNHLY and FYNNEI. Trimming shortened V by 0 bases and J by 12 bases, and 11 bases separated the two germline ends. The CDR3 consists of 12 residues. The DNA for the CDR3 is TGTGCCAGCAGTGAAGCGGGGGGACATAACACCTTC. Translation: CASSEAGGHNTF.

This clonotype was detected ten times or more. This rearrangement joins TRBV20-1 to TRBJ2-7; TRBD1 agrees at 8 bases. Germline-derived CDR1 and CDR2 are DFQATT and SNEGSKA (reference sequence). The CDR3 contains 11 residues. Germline trimming cut 6 bases from V and 5 bases from J; bases unmatched to any gene: 3. CDR3 in DNA: TGCAGTGCGACAGGGGCCCACGAGCAGTACTTC. As protein: CSATGAHEQYF.